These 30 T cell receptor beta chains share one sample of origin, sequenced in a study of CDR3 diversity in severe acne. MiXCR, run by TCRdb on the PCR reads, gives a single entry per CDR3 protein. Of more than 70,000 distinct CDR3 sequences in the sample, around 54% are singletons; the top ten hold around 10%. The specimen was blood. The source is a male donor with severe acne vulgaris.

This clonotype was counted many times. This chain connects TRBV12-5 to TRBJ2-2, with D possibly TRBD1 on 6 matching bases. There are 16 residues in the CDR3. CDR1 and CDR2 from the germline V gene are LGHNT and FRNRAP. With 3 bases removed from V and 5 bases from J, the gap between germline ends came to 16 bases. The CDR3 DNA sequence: TGTGCTAGTGGTTTTGAGGTCAGGGGATGGACCGGGGAGCTGTTTTTT. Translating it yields CASGFEVRGWTGELFF.

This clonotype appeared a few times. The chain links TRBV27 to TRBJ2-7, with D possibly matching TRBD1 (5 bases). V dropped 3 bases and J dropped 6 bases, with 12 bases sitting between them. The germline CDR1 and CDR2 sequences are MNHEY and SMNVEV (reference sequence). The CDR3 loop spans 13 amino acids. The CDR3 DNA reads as TGTGCCAGCAGTTTCAAGGGGTCCGGCGAGCAGTACGTC. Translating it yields CASSFKGSGEQYV.

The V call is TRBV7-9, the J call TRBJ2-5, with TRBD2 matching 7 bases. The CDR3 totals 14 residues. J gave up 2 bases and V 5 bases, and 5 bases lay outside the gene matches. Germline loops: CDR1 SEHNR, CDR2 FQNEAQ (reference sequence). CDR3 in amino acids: CASSPRLAQETQYF. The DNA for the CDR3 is TGTGCCAGCAGCCCCCGACTAGCTCAAGAGACCCAGTACTTC.

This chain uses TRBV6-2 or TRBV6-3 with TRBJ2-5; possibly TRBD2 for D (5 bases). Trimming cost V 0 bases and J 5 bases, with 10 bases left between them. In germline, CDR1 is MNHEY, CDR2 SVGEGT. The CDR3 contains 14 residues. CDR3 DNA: TGTGCCAGCAGTTACTCGGAGGCGTGGGAGACCCAGTACTTC. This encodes CASSYSEAWETQYF.

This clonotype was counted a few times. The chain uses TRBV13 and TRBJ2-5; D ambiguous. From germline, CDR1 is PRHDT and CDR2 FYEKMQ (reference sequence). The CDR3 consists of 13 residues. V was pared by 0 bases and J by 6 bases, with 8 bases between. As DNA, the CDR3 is TGTGCCAGCAGCTTAGGGGTCCGAAAGACCCAGTACTTC. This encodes CASSLGVRKTQYF.

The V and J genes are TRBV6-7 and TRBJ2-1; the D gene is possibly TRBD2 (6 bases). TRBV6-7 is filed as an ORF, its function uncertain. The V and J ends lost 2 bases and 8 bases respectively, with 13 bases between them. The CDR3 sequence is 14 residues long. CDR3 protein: CASSYPEAGDEQFF. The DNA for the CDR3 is TGTGCCAGCAGTTACCCGGAAGCGGGCGATGAGCAGTTCTTC.

The CDR3 region is CASSQVSTSGNSEQYF. DNA for the CDR3: TGCGCCAGCAGCCAAGTTTCGACTAGCGGAAATTCAGAGCAGTACTTC. The chain recombines TRBV4-1 with TRBJ2-7; TRBD2 matches at 9 bases. The length of the CDR3 is 16 residues. V shed 1 base, J shed 7 bases, and the junction held 11 bases outside the gene matches. Germline lookup yields CDR1 MGHRA and CDR2 YSYEKL.

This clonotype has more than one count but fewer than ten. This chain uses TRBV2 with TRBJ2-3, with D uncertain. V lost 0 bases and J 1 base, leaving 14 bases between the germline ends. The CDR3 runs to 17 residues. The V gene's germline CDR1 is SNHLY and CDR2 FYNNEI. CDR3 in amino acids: CASSEALRGVGTDTQYF. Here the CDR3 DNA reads TGTGCCAGCAGTGAAGCGCTTCGAGGAGTAGGCACAGATACGCAGTATTTT. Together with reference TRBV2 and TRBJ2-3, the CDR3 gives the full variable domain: EPEVTQTPSHQVTQMGQEVILRCVPISNHLYFYWYRQILGQKVEFLVSFYNNEISEKSEIFDDQFSVERPDGSNFTLKIRSTKLEDSAMYFCASSEALRGVGTDTQYFGPGTRLTVL.

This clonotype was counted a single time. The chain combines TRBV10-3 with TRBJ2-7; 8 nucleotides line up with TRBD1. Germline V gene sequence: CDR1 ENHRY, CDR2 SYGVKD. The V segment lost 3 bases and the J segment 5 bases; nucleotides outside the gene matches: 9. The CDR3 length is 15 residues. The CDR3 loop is CAISDGTGLVHEQYF. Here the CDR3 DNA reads TGTGCCATCAGTGACGGGACAGGTCTTGTCCACGAGCAGTACTTC.

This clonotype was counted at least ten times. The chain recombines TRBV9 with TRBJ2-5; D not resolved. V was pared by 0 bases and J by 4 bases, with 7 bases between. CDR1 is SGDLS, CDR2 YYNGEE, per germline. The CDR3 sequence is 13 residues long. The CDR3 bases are TGTGCCAGCAGCGTAGGGCTACGAGAGACCCAGTACTTC. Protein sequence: CASSVGLRETQYF.

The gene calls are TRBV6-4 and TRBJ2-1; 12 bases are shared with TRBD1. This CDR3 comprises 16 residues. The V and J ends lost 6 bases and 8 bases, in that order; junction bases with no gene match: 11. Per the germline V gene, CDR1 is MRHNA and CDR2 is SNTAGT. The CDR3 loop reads CASSLFSGTGGDEQFF. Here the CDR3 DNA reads TGTGCCAGCAGCTTATTCTCCGGGACAGGGGGCGATGAGCAGTTCTTC.

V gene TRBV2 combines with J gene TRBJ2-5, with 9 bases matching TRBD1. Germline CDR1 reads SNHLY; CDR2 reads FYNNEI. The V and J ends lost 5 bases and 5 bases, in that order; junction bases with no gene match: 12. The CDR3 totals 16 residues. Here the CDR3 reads CASSKSGTGSLETQYF. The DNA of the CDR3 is TGTGCCAGCAGTAAATCCGGGACAGGGAGCTTGGAGACCCAGTACTTC. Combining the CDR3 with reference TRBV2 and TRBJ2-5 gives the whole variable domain EPEVTQTPSHQVTQMGQEVILRCVPISNHLYFYWYRQILGQKVEFLVSFYNNEISEKSEIFDDQFSVERPDGSNFTLKIRSTKLEDSAMYFCASSKSGTGSLETQYFGPGTRLLVL.

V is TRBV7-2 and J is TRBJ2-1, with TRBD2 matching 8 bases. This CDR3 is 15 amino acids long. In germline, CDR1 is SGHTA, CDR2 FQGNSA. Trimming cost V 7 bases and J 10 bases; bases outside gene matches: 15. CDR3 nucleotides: TGTGCCAGCACCTCAAGACTAGCGAGAGCCAACGAGCAGTTCTTC. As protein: CASTSRLARANEQFF.

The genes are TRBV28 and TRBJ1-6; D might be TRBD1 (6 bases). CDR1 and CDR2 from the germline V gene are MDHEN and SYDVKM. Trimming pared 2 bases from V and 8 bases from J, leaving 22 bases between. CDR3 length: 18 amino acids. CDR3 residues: CASSLEGGLDSFYSPLHF. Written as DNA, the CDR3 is TGTGCCAGCAGTTTAGAAGGGGGGTTGGACAGCTTTTATTCACCCCTCCACTTT.

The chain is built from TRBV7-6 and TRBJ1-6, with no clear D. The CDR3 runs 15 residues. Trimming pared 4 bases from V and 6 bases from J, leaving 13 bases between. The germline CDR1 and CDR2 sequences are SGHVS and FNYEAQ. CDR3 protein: CASSSRLGSNSPLHF. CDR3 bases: TGTGCCAGCAGCTCCAGACTGGGCTCTAATTCACCCCTCCACTTT. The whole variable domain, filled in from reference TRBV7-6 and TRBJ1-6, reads GAGVSQSPRYKVTKRGQDVALRCDPISGHVSLYWYRQALGQGPEFLTYFNYEAQQDKSGLPNDRFSAERPEGSISTLTIQRTEQRDSAMYRCASSSRLGSNSPLHFGNGTRLTVT.

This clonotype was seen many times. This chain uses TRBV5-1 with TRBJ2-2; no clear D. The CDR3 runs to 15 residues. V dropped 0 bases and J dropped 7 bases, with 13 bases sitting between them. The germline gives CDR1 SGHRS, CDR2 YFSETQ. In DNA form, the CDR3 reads TGCGCCAGCAGCTTGGATAATCAGGTCATCGGGGAGCTGTTTTTT. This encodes CASSLDNQVIGELFF. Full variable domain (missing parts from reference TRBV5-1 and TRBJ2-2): KAGVTQTPRYLIKTRGQQVTLSCSPISGHRSVSWYQQTPGQGLQFLFEYFSETQRNKGNFPGRFSGRQFSNSRSEMNVSTLELGDSALYLCASSLDNQVIGELFFGEGSRLTVL.

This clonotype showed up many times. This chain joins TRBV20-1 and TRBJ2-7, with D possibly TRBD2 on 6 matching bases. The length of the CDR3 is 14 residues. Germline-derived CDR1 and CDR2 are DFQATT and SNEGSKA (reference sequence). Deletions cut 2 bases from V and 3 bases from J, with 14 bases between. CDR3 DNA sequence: TGCAGTGCTAGACCGCCCTCCGGGAGCTACGAGCAGTACGTC. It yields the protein CSARPPSGSYEQYV.

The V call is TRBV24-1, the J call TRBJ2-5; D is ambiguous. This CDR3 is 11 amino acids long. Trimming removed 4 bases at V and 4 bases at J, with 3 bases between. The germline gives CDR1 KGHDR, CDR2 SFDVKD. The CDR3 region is CATSEGETQYF. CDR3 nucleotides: TGTGCCACCAGTGAAGGAGAGACCCAGTACTTC.

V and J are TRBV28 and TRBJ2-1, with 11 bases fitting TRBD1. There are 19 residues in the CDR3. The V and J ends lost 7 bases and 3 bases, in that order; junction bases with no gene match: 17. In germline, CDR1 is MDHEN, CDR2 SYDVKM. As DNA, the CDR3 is TGTGCCAGCACCCTCGGGGGGGGACAGGGGGGTTATGGCTACAATGAGCAGTTCTTC. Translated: CASTLGGGQGGYGYNEQFF.

The CDR3 spells CSVLNEKLFF. CDR3 nucleotide sequence: TGCAGCGTTCTAAATGAAAAACTGTTTTTT. The chain couples TRBV29-1 to TRBJ1-4; D is undetermined. The V and J ends lost 5 bases and 5 bases respectively, with 3 bases between them. Germline loops: CDR1 SQVTM, CDR2 ANQGSEA. The CDR3 has 10 residues.

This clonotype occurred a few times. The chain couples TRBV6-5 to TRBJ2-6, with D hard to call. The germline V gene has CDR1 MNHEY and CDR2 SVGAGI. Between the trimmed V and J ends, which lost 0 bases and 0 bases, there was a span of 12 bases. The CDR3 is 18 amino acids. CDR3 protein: CASSYSIRLHSGANVLTF. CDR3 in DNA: TGTGCCAGCAGTTACTCTATCCGACTGCACTCTGGGGCCAACGTCCTGACTTTC.

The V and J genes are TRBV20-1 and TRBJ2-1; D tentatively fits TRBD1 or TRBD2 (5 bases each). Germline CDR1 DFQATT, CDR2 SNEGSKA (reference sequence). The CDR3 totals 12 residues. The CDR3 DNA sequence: TGCAGCTCAACGGGGCGCGGCGGTGAGCAGTTCTTC. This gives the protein CSSTGRGGEQFF.

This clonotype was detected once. The CDR3 is CSAHDRLRGYTF. The CDR3 region has the DNA TGCAGTGCCCACGACAGGCTTCGTGGCTACACCTTC. The V call is TRBV20-1, the J call TRBJ1-2, with TRBD1 as a possible D gene (6 bases). Germline values: CDR1 DFQATT, CDR2 SNEGSKA (reference sequence). Trimming took off 6 bases at V and 7 bases at J, with 15 bases between the two ends. CDR3 length equals 12 residues.

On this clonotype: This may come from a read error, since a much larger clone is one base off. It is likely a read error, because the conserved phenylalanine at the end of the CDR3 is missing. DNA of the CDR3: TGTGCCAGTAGTATGGGTAGGGGGGACTTTCCTGAGACCCAGTACCTC. Encoded protein: CASSMGRGDFPETQYL. This chain uses TRBV19 with TRBJ2-5, with D possibly being TRBD1 or TRBD2 (6 bases each). Trimming stripped 3 bases from V and 5 bases from J, with 19 bases between. Germline-derived CDR1 and CDR2 are LNHDA and SQIVND (reference sequence). The CDR3 contains 16 residues.

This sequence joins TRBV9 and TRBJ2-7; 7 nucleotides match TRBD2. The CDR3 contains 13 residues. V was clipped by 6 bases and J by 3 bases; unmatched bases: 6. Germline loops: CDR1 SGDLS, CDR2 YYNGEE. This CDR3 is CASTEPGGYEQYF. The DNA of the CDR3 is TGTGCCAGCACCGAACCGGGGGGCTACGAGCAGTACTTC. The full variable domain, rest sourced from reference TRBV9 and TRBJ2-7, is DSGVTQTPKHLITATGQRVTLRCSPRSGDLSVYWYQQSLDQGLQFLIQYYNGEERAKGNILERFSAQQFPDLHSELNLSSLELGDSALYFCASTEPGGYEQYFGPGTRLTVT.

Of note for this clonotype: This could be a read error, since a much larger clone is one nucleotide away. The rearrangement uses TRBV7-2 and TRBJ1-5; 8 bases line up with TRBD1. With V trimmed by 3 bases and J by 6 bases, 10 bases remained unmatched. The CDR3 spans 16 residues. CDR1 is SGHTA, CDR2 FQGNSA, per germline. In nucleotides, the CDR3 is TGTGCCAGCAGCTTCGCGTCCGACAGGGGCACTCAGCCCCAGCATTTT. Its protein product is CASSFASDRGTQPQHF.

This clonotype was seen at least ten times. The CDR3 here is CASSSINSRLRFGETQYF. In DNA, the CDR3 is TGTGCCAGCAGCTCCATCAATTCCCGCCTCCGTTTCGGGGAGACCCAGTACTTC. V and J are TRBV5-6 and TRBJ2-5; D call uncertain. Germline V lookup: CDR1 SGHDT, CDR2 YYEEEE. Trimming stripped 3 bases from V and 5 bases from J, with 26 bases between. The CDR3 runs 18 residues.

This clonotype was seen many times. The CDR3 DNA follows: TGCGCCAGCAGCCAAGATTGGCTCGCGGCCCAAGGAAACATTCAGTACTTC. Its protein product is CASSQDWLAAQGNIQYF. V is TRBV4-3 and J is TRBJ2-4; D is unresolved. V was pared by 0 bases and J by 6 bases, with 18 bases between. This CDR3 spans 17 amino acids. CDR1 is LGHNA, CDR2 YSLEER, per germline.

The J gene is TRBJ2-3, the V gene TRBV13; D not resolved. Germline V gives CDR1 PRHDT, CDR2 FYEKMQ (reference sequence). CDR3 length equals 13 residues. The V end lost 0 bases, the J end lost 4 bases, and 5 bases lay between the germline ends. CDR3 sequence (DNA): TGTGCCAGCAGCTTAGGGGAATCAGATACGCAGTATTTT. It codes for CASSLGESDTQYF.

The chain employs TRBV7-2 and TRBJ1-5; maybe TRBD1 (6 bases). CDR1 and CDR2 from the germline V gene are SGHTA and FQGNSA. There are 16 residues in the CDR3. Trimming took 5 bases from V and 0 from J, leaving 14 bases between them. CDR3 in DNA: TGTGCCAGCAGCCACCCCGGACAGTATAGCAATCAGCCCCAGCATTTT. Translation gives CASSHPGQYSNQPQHF.